The 18 T cell receptor beta chains reported below all come from one sample, sequenced in a study of CD8 T cells in ankylosing spondylitis. TCRdb processed the 5' RACE reads anew with MiXCR; each CDR3 protein has one entry. The sample includes some 130,000 distinct CDR3 sequences, more than 7% seen only once; the top ten take 7.3%. The source material was synovial fluid, either unsorted or a sorted T cell fraction (not recorded which). The source is a male donor with ankylosing spondylitis.

This clonotype turned up a few times. V usage is TRBV5-6 and J usage is TRBJ1-2; D is ambiguous. The CDR3 has 16 residues. Trimming left V 3 bases short and J 5 bases short, with 20 bases between. Per the germline V gene, CDR1 is SGHDT and CDR2 is YYEEEE. The CDR3, as DNA: TGTGCCAGCAGCTCCTCGGCCGGCGGGGAACGGTATGGCTACACCTTC. This encodes CASSSSAGGERYGYTF.

The V and J genes are TRBV11-2 and TRBJ2-1; D uncertain. The CDR3 is 14 amino acids. V was trimmed by 5 bases and J by 0 bases, leaving 8 bases between them. Germline V CDR1 and CDR2: SGHAT, FQNNGV. This chain's CDR3 is CASSGTLSYNEQFF. The DNA of the CDR3 is TGTGCCAGCAGCGGCACCCTCTCCTACAATGAGCAGTTCTTC. Full variable domain (outside the CDR3, taken from reference TRBV11-2 and TRBJ2-1): EAGVAQSPRYKIIEKRQSVAFWCNPISGHATLYWYQQILGQGPKLLIQFQNNGVVDDSQLPKDRFSAERLKGVDSTLKIQPAKLEDSAVYLCASSGTLSYNEQFFGPGTRLTVL.

V and J are TRBV20-1 and TRBJ1-2; D gene ambiguous. The CDR3 is 14 amino acids. V was pared by 5 bases and J by 0 bases, with 13 bases between. Germline CDR1 DFQATT, CDR2 SNEGSKA (reference sequence). The CDR3 reads CSALDTTANYGYTF. CDR3 DNA: TGCAGTGCTCTTGACACCACAGCTAACTATGGCTACACCTTC.

This rearrangement joins TRBV20-1 to TRBJ2-7, with TRBD2 matching 15 bases. Germline V gene lookup returns CDR1 DFQATT and CDR2 SNEGSKA (reference sequence). The trim removed 4 bases at V and 4 bases at J, leaving 11 bases unmatched. There are 17 residues in the CDR3. The CDR3 DNA reads TGCAGTGCTAACCCGGGACTAGCGGGGGGCCTGGGGTACGAGCAGTACTTC. This codes for CSANPGLAGGLGYEQYF.

This sequence joins TRBV6-6 and TRBJ2-7, with a weak D call TRBD2 (6 bases). Trimming removed 5 bases from V and 3 bases from J, with 20 bases in between. The CDR3 is 16 amino acids. Germline values: CDR1 MNHNY, CDR2 SVGAGI (reference sequence). The CDR3 region has the DNA TGTGCCAGCAGTGCCCTGTGGGGGGTCGGCCTCTACGAGCAGTACTTC. It encodes CASSALWGVGLYEQYF.

In its sample, this clonotype was seen many times. The gene calls are TRBV5-1 and TRBJ2-7; 9 bases agree with TRBD1. J lost 6 bases, V lost 5 bases, and 12 bases had no gene match. Germline V gives CDR1 SGHRS, CDR2 YFSETQ. The CDR3 sequence is 15 residues long. CDR3 sequence (DNA): TGCGCCAGCAGGTTCCGGGACAGGGCGGTGGGCGAGCAGTACTTC. As protein: CASRFRDRAVGEQYF.

This clonotype was picked up a small number of times. V usage is TRBV28 and J usage is TRBJ2-5; TRBD2 aligns across 10 bases. CDR3 length equals 16 residues. Per the germline V gene, CDR1 is MDHEN and CDR2 is SYDVKM. Unmatched junction bases numbered 10, after V lost 2 bases and J lost 7 bases. The CDR3 is CASSLERGGGMRTQYF. In DNA form, the CDR3 reads TGTGCCAGCAGTTTAGAGCGGGGGGGCGGGATGCGGACCCAGTACTTC.

This clonotype has a count of ten or more. The CDR3 nucleotides read TGCAGTGCGACAAGGAACGGACTAGCGGGAGAAGAGCAGTACTTC. Amino acids: CSATRNGLAGEEQYF. The V call is TRBV20-1, the J call TRBJ2-7, with 13 bases lining up with TRBD2. Germline CDR1 reads DFQATT; CDR2 reads SNEGSKA (reference sequence). CDR3 length: 15 amino acids. J gave up 7 bases and V 6 bases, and 12 bases lay outside the gene matches.

This clonotype was seen ten or more times. The J gene is TRBJ2-7, the V gene TRBV18; no definite D call. Deletions cut 3 bases from V and 2 bases from J, with 8 bases between. The CDR3 loop spans 13 amino acids. CDR1 and CDR2 from the germline V gene are KGHSH and LQKENI. The CDR3 sequence is CASSPAITYEQYF. The CDR3 DNA follows: TGTGCCAGCTCACCTGCAATTACCTACGAGCAGTACTTC.

The rearrangement joins TRBV3-1 to TRBJ2-5; a weak D match, TRBD2 (5 bases). Germline V gene sequence: CDR1 LGHDT, CDR2 YNNKEL (reference sequence). The V end was cut by 3 bases, the J end by 5 bases, with 10 bases between. The CDR3 is 13 amino acids. CDR3 loop: CASSHRSGETQYF. For the CDR3, the DNA is TGTGCCAGCAGCCACCGGTCGGGGGAGACCCAGTACTTC.

This clonotype was seen repeatedly, ten times or more. The chain joins TRBV6-5 to TRBJ2-1; D possibly corresponds to TRBD2 (6 bases). V dropped 2 bases and J dropped 5 bases, with 7 bases sitting between them. From germline, CDR1 is MNHEY and CDR2 SVGAGI. The CDR3 length is 13 residues. CDR3 nucleotide sequence: TGTGCCAGCAGTTACGGGGGGAACAATGAGCAGTTCTTC. This sequence encodes CASSYGGNNEQFF.

In its sample, this clonotype was seen many times. The genes are TRBV6-5 and TRBJ2-3; no clear D gene. This CDR3 contains 12 residues. CDR1 MNHEY and CDR2 SVGAGI come from the germline V gene. Trimming removed 0 bases at V and 5 bases at J, with 3 bases between. The CDR3 DNA follows: TGTGCCAGCAGTTACTCCGGAGATACGCAGTATTTT. This encodes CASSYSGDTQYF.

This clonotype was seen ten or more times. The chain links TRBV20-1 to TRBJ2-1, with 7 bases matching TRBD2. J lost 5 bases, V lost 0 bases, and 7 bases had no gene match. There are 15 residues in the CDR3. The germline gives CDR1 DFQATT, CDR2 SNEGSKA (reference sequence). The chain's CDR3 is CSARDSQRDNNEQFF. The CDR3 region has the DNA TGCAGTGCTAGAGATAGCCAGCGGGATAACAATGAGCAGTTCTTC.

This clonotype was seen at least ten times. The chain recombines TRBV20-1 with TRBJ2-7; D is undetermined. V lost 5 bases and J lost 5, with 13 bases in between. The CDR3 is made up of 12 amino acids. Germline CDR1 reads DFQATT; CDR2 reads SNEGSKA (reference sequence). Here the CDR3 reads CSAPDDTDEQYF. CDR3 nucleotides: TGCAGTGCTCCAGACGATACCGACGAGCAGTACTTC.

This clonotype was recorded at least ten times. The chain joins TRBV28 to TRBJ2-3, with TRBD2 matching 12 bases. The germline gives CDR1 MDHEN, CDR2 SYDVKM. Trimming removed 5 bases from V and 0 bases from J; junction bases left unmatched: 9. CDR3 length: 18 residues. Here the CDR3 DNA reads TGTGCCAGCAGTCCCCAGACTAGCGGGGGACCTAGCACAGATACGCAGTATTTT. It codes for CASSPQTSGGPSTDTQYF. The full variable domain, with the rest looked up from reference TRBV28 and TRBJ2-3, is DVKVTQSSRYLVKRTGEKVFLECVQDMDHENMFWYRQDPGLGLRLIYFSYDVKMKEKGDIPEGYSVSREKKERFSLILESASTNQTSMYLCASSPQTSGGPSTDTQYFGPGTRLTVL.

This clonotype appeared many times. A clone one base away is much larger, so this may be a read error. This chain links TRBV2 with TRBJ2-1; the D is unclear. V was cut by 5 bases and J by 3 bases, with 2 bases left in between. Per germline, CDR1 SNHLY and CDR2 FYNNEI. This CDR3 has 11 residues. The CDR3 loop reads CASSYYNEQFF. CDR3 DNA sequence: TGTGCCAGCAGTTACTACAATGAGCAGTTCTTC.

This clonotype turned up a few times. This chain joins TRBV18 and TRBJ1-1, with 9 bases identical to TRBD1. V lost 0 bases to trimming and J lost 11 bases; unmatched junction nucleotides: 4. CDR1 and CDR2 from the germline V gene are KGHSH and LQKENI. The CDR3 consists of 13 residues. In DNA form, the CDR3 reads TGTGCCAGCTCACCACCGGGACAGGGCGAGGCTTTCTTT. The encoded protein is CASSPPGQGEAFF.

This clonotype was observed many times. The J gene is TRBJ1-2, the V gene TRBV9, with 7 bases fitting TRBD1. This CDR3 contains 12 residues. Germline V gene sequence: CDR1 SGDLS, CDR2 YYNGEE. The ends lost 3 bases at V and 8 bases at J; junction bases unmatched: 4. CDR3 coding DNA: TGTGCCAGCAGCGCCACAGGGGTCGGCTACACCTTC. Protein sequence: CASSATGVGYTF.